This T cell receptor beta chain came from a study of OX40 agonist ivuxolimab in advanced cancers. This clone was detected only once. CDR1 and CDR2 (germline): MNHEY, SVGAGI. J gave up 2 bases and V 7 bases, and 4 bases lay outside the gene matches. The CDR3 runs 14 residues. Clones were read by immunoSEQ multiplex PCR, and TCRdb kept only the in-frame ones, dropping some. The sample consists of some 74,000 clones, more than 75% of them appearing once. The receptor was derived from an adult with an advanced solid tumor such as melanoma, head and neck, liver or kidney cancer. This sequence joins TRBV6-5 and TRBJ2-1; 8 bases align to TRBD2. The material sequenced was CD4+ or CD8+ T cells sorted from blood, taken in a trial of the OX40 agonist ivuxolimab. The CDR3: CASKPGLAYNEQFF. In DNA, the CDR3 is TGTGCCAGCAAACCGGGACTAGCCTACAATGAGCAGTTCTTC.